This T cell receptor beta chain was captured in a study of beta chain features in type 1 diabetes. Study observations and caveats: For Type 1 diabetes patients, all four CD4+ subsets carried TCRB CDR3s that were moderately but significantly shorter. Patients' naive, central memory and regulatory TCRB repertoires appeared more alike than those of healthy donors. Fewer junction insertions and more nucleotide deletions appeared in type 1 diabetes patients.

About 120 mL of blood, on average, came from one heparinised draw per donor. It was via CD45RO/CCR7/CD25/CD127/CD95/CD27 that CD4+ naive, central memory, regulatory and stem cell-like memory cells were sorted. Sequenced material consisted of expressed TCRB transcripts (all of the isolated RNA was reverse transcribed). Only in-frame clones appear in the TCRdb table, and some are missing; sequencing was by immunoSEQ multiplex PCR. The data show approximately 50,000 clones, with around 45% seen just once and roughly 1.5% held by the top ten. Germline lookup yields CDR1 SGHRS and CDR2 YFSETQ. The CDR3 loop spans 15 amino acids. Trimming pared 6 bases from V and 7 bases from J, leaving 19 bases between. Concerning this clone itself: Its target is unknown.

The chain uses TRBV5-1 and TRBJ1-4, with unresolved D. Specimen: Tregs from blood. This sequence was found in a man in his thirties or forties with type 1 diabetes. The DNA of the CDR3 is TGCGCCAGCACCGATCCGGTAGTCGGCGGTGAAAAACTGTTTTTT. This gives the protein CASTDPVVGGEKLFF.